This T cell receptor (beta chain) appears in the sequencing data of a study of blood T cell repertoires in COVID-19. Produced via immunoSEQ multiplex PCR; TCRdb's table is partial and in-frame only. Here the sample spans almost 70,000 clones, approximately 88% being singletons. The V gene's germline CDR1 is MNHEY and CDR2 SVGEGT. V lost 2 bases, J lost 6 bases, and 16 bases lay in between. CDR3 length equals 16 residues. This TCR came from a woman in her 70s with acute or convalescent COVID-19. The rearrangement links TRBV6-2 or TRBV6-3 to TRBJ2-2; a weak D match, TRBD2 (6 bases). The sample was peripheral blood. The DNA for the CDR3 is TGTGCCAGCAGTTACAGGCTAGCGAGACGGGCCGGGGAGCTGTTTTTT. This encodes CASSYRLARRAGELFF.